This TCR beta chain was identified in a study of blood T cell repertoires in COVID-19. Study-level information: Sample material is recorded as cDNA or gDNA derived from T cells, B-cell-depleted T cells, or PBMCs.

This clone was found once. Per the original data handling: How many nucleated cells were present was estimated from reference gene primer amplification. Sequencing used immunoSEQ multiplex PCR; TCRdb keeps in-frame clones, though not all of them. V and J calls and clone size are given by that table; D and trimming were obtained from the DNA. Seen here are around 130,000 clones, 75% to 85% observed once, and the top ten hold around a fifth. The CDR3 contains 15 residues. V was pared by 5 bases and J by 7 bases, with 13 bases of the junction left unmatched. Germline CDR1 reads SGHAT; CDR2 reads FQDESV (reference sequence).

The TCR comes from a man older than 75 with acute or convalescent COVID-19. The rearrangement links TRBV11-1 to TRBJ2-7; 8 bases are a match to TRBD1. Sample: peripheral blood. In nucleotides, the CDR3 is TGTGCCAGCAGCCTCGAGGGGGCAGGGGGCGAGGAGCAGTACTTC. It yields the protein CASSLEGAGGEEQYF.